This T cell receptor (beta chain) was obtained from a study of neoadjuvant anti-PD-1 for oral cavity cancer. Turning to the study itself: Patients mostly received three to four biweekly nivolumab doses at 3 mg/kg before surgery.

Time point: after neoadjuvant nivolumab, at surgical resection. Stage II-IVA oral cavity squamous cell carcinoma was new and untreated by systemic or radiation therapy. Looked up from germline, CDR1 is SGHRS and CDR2 is YFSETQ. The CDR3 loop spans 15 amino acids. Trimming removed 0 bases from V and 6 bases from J; junction bases left unmatched: 6. Six replicates per PBMC sample, mostly from about 500 ng of genomic DNA. Repertoires were generated with immunoSEQ multiplex PCR, while TCRdb's copy carries only in-frame clones and drops some. The repertoire holds roughly 13,000 clones, just under 75% seen once, with less than 3.5% in the top ten. This clone appeared a single time.

The chain couples TRBV5-1 to TRBJ2-1, with 7 bases that match TRBD2. Sequenced material: PBMCs, taken after nivolumab (anti-PD-1) treatment. This receptor was identified in a person aged 35-79 years with oral cavity squamous cell carcinoma. The CDR3 DNA reads as TGCGCCAGCAGCTTGGCCCCGGCTAGCGGCAATGAGCAGTTCTTC. It specifies CASSLAPASGNEQFF.